This TCR beta chain originates from a study of PD-1 blockade in classical Hodgkin lymphoma. Overall study: The nivolumab dose that patients received was 3 mg/kg, given intravenously every 2 weeks. Points from the study as a whole: While CD8+ TCR diversity did not rise significantly by C4D1, CD4+ TCR diversity did. Some patients began nivolumab under 1 year after ASCT. These patients were excluded from later analyses. For complete responders, baseline diversity was comparable to that of newly diagnosed patients.

The CDR3 has 13 amino acids. V was cut by 3 bases and J by 14 bases, with 15 bases left in between. Per germline, CDR1 SGHRS and CDR2 YFSETQ. As regards this clone: Its matching antigen is unknown.

Libraries were prepared by immunoSEQ multiplex PCR; TCRdb keeps only in-frame clonotypes and omits some of them. The sample shows almost 100,000 clones, more than 90% of them seen only once. Relapses following autologous stem cell transplantation were seen in all patients, with brentuximab vedotin exposure varying. The chain carries TRBV5-1 and TRBJ1-6; the D is unclear. The material was peripheral blood mononuclear cells (PBMCs), obtained at baseline. The receptor's source is a human donor with classical Hodgkin lymphoma. The CDR3 nucleotides are TGCGCCAGCAGCTCCTCCGACACAGTCGCCCTCCACTTT. Protein sequence: CASSSSDTVALHF.